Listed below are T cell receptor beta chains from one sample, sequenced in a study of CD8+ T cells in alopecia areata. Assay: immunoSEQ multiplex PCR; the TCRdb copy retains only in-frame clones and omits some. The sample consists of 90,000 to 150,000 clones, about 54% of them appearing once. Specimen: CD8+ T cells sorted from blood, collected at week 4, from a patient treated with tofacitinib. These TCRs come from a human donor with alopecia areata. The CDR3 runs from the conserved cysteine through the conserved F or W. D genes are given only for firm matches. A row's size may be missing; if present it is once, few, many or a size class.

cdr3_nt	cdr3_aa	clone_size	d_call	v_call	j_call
TGTGCCAGCAGTTTGGGCGGGGGGCCCGATACGCAGTATTTT	CASSLGGGPDTQYF	NA	TRBD2	TRBV27	TRBJ2-3
TGTGCCAGCAGCTACAGATATAGCAATCAGCCCCAGCATTTT	CASSYRYSNQPQHF	NA	NA	TRBV4-2	TRBJ1-5
TGTGCCAGCAGCTCGCTAGCGGGGGGTCCCGAGGAGACCCAGTACTTC	CASSSLAGGPEETQYF	NA	TRBD2	TRBV7-2	TRBJ2-5
TGTGCCAGCAGTTTGGAGGGGGACGCTTACACTGAAGCTTTCTTT	CASSLEGDAYTEAFF	NA	NA	TRBV13	TRBJ1-1
TGCAGCGTTGAAGTCTTACGTCTCACCTACAATGAGCAGTTCTTC	CSVEVLRLTYNEQFF	NA	NA	TRBV29-1	TRBJ2-1
TGTGCCTGGAGTGTATCGCCGGAGCTGTTTTTT	CAWSVSPELFF	NA	NA	TRBV30	TRBJ2-2
TGCAGCGTTGAAGGGGGGACTGAGCAGTTCTTC	CSVEGGTEQFF	few	NA	TRBV29-1	TRBJ2-1
TGTGCCAGCGGAGACAATGAGCAGTTCTTC	CASGDNEQFF	NA	NA	TRBV7-2	TRBJ2-1
TGTGCCAGCAGTGACATCGGGACAGGGGGCGAGCAGTACTTC	CASSDIGTGGEQYF	once	TRBD1	TRBV2	TRBJ2-7
TGTGCCTGGAGTGTAGATGGACATTCACCCCTCCACTTT	CAWSVDGHSPLHF	once	NA	TRBV30	TRBJ1-6
TGCAGCGTTGAAGATCCGGACAGGTCACGGGAGCAGTACTTC	CSVEDPDRSREQYF	NA	TRBD1	TRBV29-1	TRBJ2-7
TGTGCCTGGAGTGCACCGGACAGGGGAGACTATGGCTACACCTTC	CAWSAPDRGDYGYTF	NA	TRBD1	TRBV30	TRBJ1-2
TGTGCCTGGTATCCGGGACAGCGAAACTATGGCTACACCTTC	CAWYPGQRNYGYTF	NA	TRBD1	TRBV30	TRBJ1-2
TGTGCCAGCAGCCCGTACCAGGGCAGGGAGACCCAGTACTTC	CASSPYQGRETQYF	NA	NA	TRBV9	TRBJ2-5
TGCGCCAGCAGCCAAGTTCCTGCCCCGGGACTAGCGTCGACAGATACGCAGTATTTT	CASSQVPAPGLASTDTQYF	NA	TRBD2	TRBV4-1	TRBJ2-3
TGTGCCAGCAGCGCCGGACAGGGGAGCTACAATGAGCAGTTCTTC	CASSAGQGSYNEQFF	NA	TRBD1	TRBV6-5	TRBJ2-1
TGTGCCAGCAGTCTAACACGGGGAAGGACTGAAGCTTTCTTT	CASSLTRGRTEAFF	few	NA	TRBV28	TRBJ1-1
TGTGCCAGCAGCGTAGCTGGGAGCGCCTCCTACAATGAGCAGTTCTTC	CASSVAGSASYNEQFF	NA	NA	TRBV9	TRBJ2-1
TGTGCCAGCAGTGAAGCTTTGGCGGGGCGGACCCAAGAGACCCAGTACTTC	CASSEALAGRTQETQYF	once	NA	TRBV2	TRBJ2-5
TGTGCCTGGAGTGACGGGAATCAGCCCCAGCATTTT	CAWSDGNQPQHF	NA	NA	TRBV30	TRBJ1-5
TGTGCCAGCAGCTTATCTGGAAGAGCTTCTGCTAACTATGGCTACACCTTC	CASSLSGRASANYGYTF	once	NA	TRBV13	TRBJ1-2
TGTGCCAGCAGCCATCGGAGGACCAATCAGCCCCAGCATTTT	CASSHRRTNQPQHF	NA	NA	TRBV27	TRBJ1-5
TGTGCCAGCAGCTTACGTGTGGCAGGGCCCTACAATGAGCAGTTCTTC	CASSLRVAGPYNEQFF	few	NA	TRBV7-9	TRBJ2-1
TGTGCCAGCATCAACCCCCCCGAGCAGTACTTC	CASINPPEQYF	NA	NA	TRBV27	TRBJ2-7
TGTGCCAGCAGTGCCCCAGATACGCAGTATTTT	CASSAPDTQYF	NA	NA	TRBV2	TRBJ2-3
TGCAGCGTTGAGGCGGGGGGGCCCCTCCGGGGCACAGATACGCAGTATTTT	CSVEAGGPLRGTDTQYF	few	TRBD2	TRBV29-1	TRBJ2-3
TGCGCCAGCAGCCAAGACGAGGGCGGACCGACGAACACTGAAGCTTTCTTT	CASSQDEGGPTNTEAFF	NA	NA	TRBV4-3	TRBJ1-1
TGCAGCGTTGAAGCCTCGACAGGCTATGGCTACACCTTC	CSVEASTGYGYTF	few	NA	TRBV29-1	TRBJ1-2
TGTGCCAGCAGCCCTCACCGGGGAGCGAACACTGAAGCTTTCTTT	CASSPHRGANTEAFF	once	NA	TRBV7-9	TRBJ1-1
TGCAGCGTAGCTCTGGCGGGAGATTTTAACTATGGCTACACCTTC	CSVALAGDFNYGYTF	NA	NA	TRBV29-1	TRBJ1-2
TGCGCCAGCAGCTACGAATCTTACGAGCAGTACTTC	CASSYESYEQYF	NA	NA	TRBV5-1	TRBJ2-7
TGTGCCTGGGGAAGGTTGGGGGGTCATCAGCCCCAGCATTTT	CAWGRLGGHQPQHF	NA	NA	TRBV30	TRBJ1-5
TGTGCCAGCATCGAGGCAGGGGGCCTCTACAATGAGCAGTTCTTC	CASIEAGGLYNEQFF	few	TRBD1	TRBV7-9	TRBJ2-1
TGTGCCAGCAGCCAACAAGGGGTAACGGCTTCCTACGAGCAGTACTTC	CASSQQGVTASYEQYF	NA	NA	TRBV14	TRBJ2-7